This TCR beta chain was captured by sequencing in a study of blood T cell repertoires in COVID-19. Study in general: Spain, Italy and the United States supplied samples that represented acute and convalescent COVID-19. T cells, B-cell-depleted T cells, or PBMCs supplied cDNA or gDNA.

Trimming removed 3 bases at V and 4 bases at J, with 7 bases between. The CDR3 has 13 amino acids. Germline CDR1 reads MNHEY; CDR2 reads SVGAGI. In the original workflow: Reference gene primer amplification yielded estimated nucleated cell counts. Sequenced by immunoSEQ multiplex PCR; TCRdb stores in-frame clones only, minus some. V and J calls and clone size are those listed in that table; D and trimming were worked out from the DNA. The sample lists about 190,000 clones, roughly 87% occurring once. The TCR comes from a woman aged 35 to 49 with acute or convalescent COVID-19. Sequences were obtained from peripheral blood. This chain links TRBV6-5 with TRBJ1-5; no clear D gene. The CDR3 is CASSYGSNQPQHF. In DNA form, the CDR3 reads TGTGCCAGCAGTTATGGGAGTAATCAGCCCCAGCATTTT.